Listed below are T cell receptor beta chains from one sample, sequenced in a study of T cells after yellow fever vaccination. MiXCR, applied by TCRdb to the 5' RACE reads, yields one record per CDR3 protein. The top ten hold 3.2% of the sample, which has 300,000 to 400,000 distinct CDR3 sequences, 12% seen once. Sequencing used CD4+ T cells sorted from PBMCs, obtained 15 days after the yellow fever booster vaccination. The origin of the receptors is a man younger than 35 who received the YFV17D yellow fever vaccine. The CDR3 runs from the conserved cysteine through the conserved F or W. A D gene is named only where the DNA matches it firmly. The size field is filled for only some rows; it gives once, few, many or a size class.

j_gene,abundance,v_gene,d_gene,CDR3aa,CDR3nt
TRBJ1-1,NA,TRBV11-2,NA,CASFRVVGRRNTEAFF,TGTGCCAGCTTCCGTGTCGTCGGGAGGAGGAACACTGAAGCTTTCTTT
TRBJ2-1,few,TRBV6-4,NA,CASSKEGAREQFF,TGTGCCAGCAGTAAGGAGGGGGCCCGTGAGCAGTTCTTC
TRBJ1-3,NA,TRBV6-2/TRBV6-3,NA,CASSRVGNTIYF,TGTGCCAGCAGCCGGGTCGGAAACACCATATATTTT
TRBJ1-4,few,TRBV27,NA,CASSSGGFATNEKLFF,TGTGCCAGCAGTTCCGGAGGGTTCGCAACTAATGAAAAACTGTTTTTT
TRBJ1-1,few,TRBV5-6,NA,CASREGRDTEAFF,TGTGCCAGCAGGGAGGGACGGGACACTGAAGCTTTCTTT
TRBJ1-6,NA,TRBV7-6,NA,CASSFGTLNSPLHF,TGTGCCAGCAGCTTCGGGACACTCAATTCACCCCTCCACTTT
TRBJ2-1,NA,TRBV24-1,TRBD2,CATSVTRTSGIDNEQFF,TGTGCCACCAGTGTTACCAGGACTAGCGGGATCGACAATGAGCAGTTCTTC
TRBJ1-2,NA,TRBV23-1,NA,CASIRRGSHPYGYTF,TGCGCCAGCATAAGGCGGGGCAGCCACCCATATGGCTACACCTTC
TRBJ2-1,few,TRBV10-3,TRBD1,CAVDPLGTGGTGYNEQFF,TGTGCCGTCGATCCGCTCGGGACAGGGGGTACGGGCTACAATGAGCAGTTCTTC
TRBJ2-3,NA,TRBV19,TRBD2,CASSFRLAGRDTQYF,TGTGCCAGTAGTTTCCGACTAGCGGGCAGAGATACGCAGTATTTT
TRBJ1-5,NA,TRBV4-1,NA,CASSQAGWKGRMSNQPQHF,TGCGCCAGCAGCCAAGCCGGTTGGAAGGGGAGGATGAGCAATCAGCCCCAGCATTTT
TRBJ2-5,NA,TRBV10-3,TRBD2,CAISDRRLAGGETQYF,TGTGCCATCAGTGACCGTCGACTAGCGGGAGGGGAGACCCAGTACTTC
TRBJ2-1,NA,TRBV27,NA,CASSRAATDNEQFF,TGTGCCAGCAGTAGGGCGGCTACTGACAATGAGCAGTTCTTC
TRBJ2-3,NA,TRBV4-2,NA,CASSPLTASTDTQYF,TGTGCCAGCAGCCCATTGACAGCGAGCACAGATACGCAGTATTTT
TRBJ1-1,many,TRBV2,TRBD1,CASSTRQGNTEAFF,TGTGCCAGCAGTACGCGACAGGGGAACACTGAAGCTTTCTTT
TRBJ1-6,NA,TRBV18,NA,CASSPQSDGRGSPLHF,TGTGCCAGCTCACCACAGTCGGACGGCAGAGGATCACCCCTCCACTTT
TRBJ1-6,many,TRBV2,NA,CASSVYGPNSPLHF,TGTGCCAGCAGTGTCTACGGGCCTAATTCACCCCTCCACTTT
TRBJ1-5,few,TRBV7-2,NA,CASSPTDGEPQHF,TGTGCCAGCAGCCCAACGGACGGGGAGCCCCAGCATTTT
TRBJ2-1,many,TRBV20-1,NA,CSAYSGPYNEQFF,TGCAGTGCCTACTCGGGGCCCTACAATGAGCAGTTCTTC
TRBJ2-3,NA,TRBV5-1,NA,CASSLAVSGDTQYF,TGCGCCAGCAGCTTGGCCGTCTCGGGGGATACGCAGTATTTT
TRBJ2-5,many,TRBV20-1,NA,CSARDPGASETQYF,TGCAGTGCTAGAGATCCGGGGGCCTCGGAGACCCAGTACTTC
TRBJ1-5,many,TRBV12-3/TRBV12-4,TRBD1,CASRDRVVQPQHF,TGTGCCAGCCGGGACAGGGTAGTTCAGCCCCAGCATTTT
TRBJ1-1,NA,TRBV6-1,TRBD1,CASSPGQGAGTEAFF,TGTGCCAGCAGTCCGGGACAGGGGGCCGGCACTGAAGCTTTCTTT
TRBJ2-5,NA,TRBV20-1,NA,CSARGPSGETQYF,TGCAGTGCGAGAGGGCCTAGTGGAGAGACCCAGTACTTC
TRBJ2-5,NA,TRBV12-3/TRBV12-4,NA,CASRRGIDQETQYF,TGTGCCAGCAGACGGGGTATAGACCAAGAGACCCAGTACTTC
TRBJ1-5,few,TRBV4-2,NA,CASSQETVEQPQHF,TGTGCCAGCAGCCAAGAGACAGTCGAACAGCCCCAGCATTTT
TRBJ2-5,NA,TRBV9,TRBD2,CASSRRLAGGETQYF,TGTGCCAGCAGCCGCCGACTAGCGGGAGGAGAGACCCAGTACTTC
TRBJ2-1,few,TRBV11-3,NA,CASDGGGEQFF,TGTGCCAGCGACGGGGGCGGCGAGCAGTTCTTC
TRBJ2-5,many,TRBV19,TRBD2,CASSILAGLETQYF,TGTGCCAGTAGTATCCTAGCGGGGCTAGAGACCCAGTACTTC
TRBJ1-5,many,TRBV4-1,NA,CASSQGGLLGNQPQHF,TGCGCCAGCAGCCAAGGGGGACTCCTCGGCAATCAGCCCCAGCATTTT
TRBJ2-7,many,TRBV29-1,NA,CSVWAPGPSQEQYF,TGCAGCGTTTGGGCGCCAGGGCCTTCTCAAGAGCAGTACTTC
TRBJ1-4,NA,TRBV4-3,NA,CASSQAHNFNEKLFF,TGCGCCAGCAGCCAAGCACACAATTTTAATGAAAAACTGTTTTTT
TRBJ1-5,few,TRBV12-3/TRBV12-4,TRBD1,CASSGTGLGNQPQHF,TGTGCCAGCAGTGGGACAGGTCTCGGCAATCAGCCCCAGCATTTT
TRBJ2-7,few,TRBV7-2,NA,CASSFGYSSYEQYF,TGTGCCAGCAGCTTTGGCTACAGTTCCTACGAGCAGTACTTC
TRBJ2-1,many,TRBV7-2,NA,CASGPHINEQFF,TGTGCCAGCGGACCCCACATCAATGAGCAGTTCTTC
TRBJ2-2,NA,TRBV7-8,NA,CASSPLWELFF,TGTGCCAGCAGCCCTCTTTGGGAGCTGTTTTTT
TRBJ2-1,NA,TRBV19,NA,CASSWGGTNEQFF,TGTGCCAGTAGCTGGGGGGGCACCAATGAGCAGTTCTTC
TRBJ1-2,NA,TRBV30,NA,CAWSGRLGANYGYTF,TGTGCCTGGAGTGGCCGGCTGGGAGCTAACTATGGCTACACCTTC
TRBJ1-1,many,TRBV29-1,NA,CSVRINTEAFF,TGCAGCGTTCGGATTAACACTGAAGCTTTCTTT
TRBJ1-3,NA,TRBV7-2,TRBD1,CASSARTGVRGSSGNTIYF,TGTGCCAGCAGCGCCAGGACAGGGGTTCGGGGATCCTCGGGAAACACCATATATTTT
TRBJ2-2,few,TRBV18,NA,CASSPATNTGELFF,TGTGCCAGCTCACCAGCTACTAACACCGGGGAGCTGTTTTTT